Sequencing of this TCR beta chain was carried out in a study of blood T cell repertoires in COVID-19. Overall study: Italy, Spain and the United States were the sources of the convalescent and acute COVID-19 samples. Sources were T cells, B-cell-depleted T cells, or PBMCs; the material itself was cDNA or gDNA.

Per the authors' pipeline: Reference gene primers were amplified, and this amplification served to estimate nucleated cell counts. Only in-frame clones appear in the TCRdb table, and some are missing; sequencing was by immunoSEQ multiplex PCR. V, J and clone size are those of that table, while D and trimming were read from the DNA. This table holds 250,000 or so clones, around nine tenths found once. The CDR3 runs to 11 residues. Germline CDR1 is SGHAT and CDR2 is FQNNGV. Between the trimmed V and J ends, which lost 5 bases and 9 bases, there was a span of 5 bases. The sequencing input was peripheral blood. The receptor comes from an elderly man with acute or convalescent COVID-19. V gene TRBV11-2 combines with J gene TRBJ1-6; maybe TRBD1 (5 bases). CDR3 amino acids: CASSQGSPLHF. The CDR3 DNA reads TGTGCCAGCAGCCAGGGTTCACCCCTCCACTTT.